Sequencing of this T cell receptor (beta chain) was carried out in a study of blood T cell repertoires in COVID-19. Study overall: The United States, Italy and Spain were the sources of the acute and convalescent COVID-19 samples.

The repertoire was sequenced with immunoSEQ multiplex PCR; TCRdb's copy has only in-frame clones and lacks some. This sample has roughly 100,000 clones, with about 85% found just once. This clone was detected only a few times. With 2 bases removed from V and 7 bases from J, the gap between germline ends came to 10 bases. The germline V gene has CDR1 SGDLS and CDR2 YYNGEE. The CDR3 loop spans 14 amino acids. This sequence joins TRBV9 and TRBJ1-6; D is uncertain. The TCR originated in a man aged 45-60 years with active COVID-19. Material for sequencing was peripheral blood. The CDR3 region has the DNA TGTGCCAGCAGCGTCGGAGGATCCAATTCACCCCTCCACTTT. This gives the protein CASSVGGSNSPLHF.